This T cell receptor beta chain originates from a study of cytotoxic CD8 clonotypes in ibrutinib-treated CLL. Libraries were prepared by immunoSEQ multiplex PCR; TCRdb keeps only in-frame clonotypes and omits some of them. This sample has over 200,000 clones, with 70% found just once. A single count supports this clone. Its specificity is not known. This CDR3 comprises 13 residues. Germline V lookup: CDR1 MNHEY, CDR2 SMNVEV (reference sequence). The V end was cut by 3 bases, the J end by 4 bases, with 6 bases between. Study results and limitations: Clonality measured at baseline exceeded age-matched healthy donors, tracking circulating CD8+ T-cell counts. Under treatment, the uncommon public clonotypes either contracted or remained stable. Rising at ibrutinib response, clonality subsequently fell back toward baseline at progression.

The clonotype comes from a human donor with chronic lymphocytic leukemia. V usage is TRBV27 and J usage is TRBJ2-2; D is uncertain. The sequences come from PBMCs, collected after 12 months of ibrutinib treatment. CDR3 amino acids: CASSLWGTGELFF. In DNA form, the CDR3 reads TGTGCCAGCAGTTTGTGGGGCACCGGGGAGCTGTTTTTT.